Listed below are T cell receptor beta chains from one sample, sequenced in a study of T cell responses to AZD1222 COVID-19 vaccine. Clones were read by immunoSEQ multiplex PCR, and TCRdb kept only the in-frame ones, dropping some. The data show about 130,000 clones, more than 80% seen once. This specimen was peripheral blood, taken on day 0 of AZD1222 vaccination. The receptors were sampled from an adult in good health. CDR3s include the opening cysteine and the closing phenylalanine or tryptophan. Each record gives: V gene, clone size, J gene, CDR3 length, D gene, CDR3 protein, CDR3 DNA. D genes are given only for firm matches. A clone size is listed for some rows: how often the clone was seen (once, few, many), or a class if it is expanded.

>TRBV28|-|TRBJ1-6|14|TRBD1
CAGTTGGDNSPLHF
TGTGCCGGGACAACAGGGGGTGATAATTCACCCCTCCACTTT
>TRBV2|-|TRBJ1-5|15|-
CASRLGGGGDQPQHF
TGTGCCAGCAGGCTAGGGGGAGGTGGGGATCAGCCCCAGCATTTT
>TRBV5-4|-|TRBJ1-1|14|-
CASSFRGVNTEAFF
TGTGCCAGCAGCTTCCGTGGGGTGAACACTGAAGCTTTCTTT
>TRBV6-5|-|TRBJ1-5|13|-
CASIKEFNQPQHF
TGTGCCAGCATTAAGGAATTCAATCAGCCCCAGCATTTT
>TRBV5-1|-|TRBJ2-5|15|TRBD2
CASSLDGGGQETQYF
TGCGCCAGCAGCTTGGATGGGGGAGGGCAAGAGACCCAGTACTTC
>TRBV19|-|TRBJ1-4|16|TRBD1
CASSLQGAVTNEKLFF
TGTGCCAGTAGCCTACAGGGGGCGGTGACTAATGAAAAACTGTTTTTT
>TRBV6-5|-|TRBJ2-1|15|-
CASRTGLQVNNEQFF
TGTGCCAGCAGAACGGGACTCCAAGTGAACAATGAGCAGTTCTTC
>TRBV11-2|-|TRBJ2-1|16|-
CASSSSAGLGYNEQFF
TGTGCCAGCAGCTCAAGTGCGGGGCTCGGGTACAATGAGCAGTTCTTC
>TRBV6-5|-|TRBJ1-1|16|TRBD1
CASSYGDRGLNTEAFF
TGTGCCAGCAGTTACGGGGACAGGGGCCTGAACACTGAAGCTTTCTTT
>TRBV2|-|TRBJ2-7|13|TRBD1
CASKTGLDSVMYF
TGTGCCAGCAAGACAGGGTTGGATTCCGTGATGTACTTC
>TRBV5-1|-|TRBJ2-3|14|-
CASSQDRSTDTQYF
TGCGCCAGCAGTCAAGACAGGAGCACAGATACGCAGTATTTT
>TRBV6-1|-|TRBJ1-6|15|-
CASSDPPGRGSPLHF
TGTGCCAGCAGTGATCCCCCGGGGAGAGGTTCACCCCTCCACTTT
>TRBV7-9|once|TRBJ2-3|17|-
CASSFPRAGARTDTQYF
TGTGCCAGCAGCTTCCCCCGGGCGGGGGCTCGCACAGATACGCAGTATTTT
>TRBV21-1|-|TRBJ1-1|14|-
CASSKGPSGGEAFF
TGTGCCAGCAGCAAAGGTCCTTCAGGGGGAGAAGCTTTCTTT
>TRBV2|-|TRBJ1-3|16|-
CASSSGKSFSGNTIYF
TGTGCCAGCAGTTCAGGGAAATCGTTCTCTGGAAACACCATATATTTT
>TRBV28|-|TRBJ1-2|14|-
CASSLGTANYGYTF
TGTGCCAGCAGTCTCGGGACTGCTAACTATGGCTACACCTTC
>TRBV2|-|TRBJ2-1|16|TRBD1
CASSEAVDRAYNEQFF
TGTGCCAGCAGTGAAGCGGTGGACAGGGCCTACAATGAGCAGTTCTTC
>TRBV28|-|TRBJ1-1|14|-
CASRPGLMNTEAFF
TGTGCCAGCAGGCCGGGACTGATGAACACTGAAGCTTTCTTT
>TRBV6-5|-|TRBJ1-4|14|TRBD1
CATRTGTGKEKLFF
TGTGCCACTAGAACAGGGACAGGGAAAGAAAAACTGTTTTTT
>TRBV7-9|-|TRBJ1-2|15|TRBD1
CASSPGQLINYGYTF
TGTGCCAGCAGCCCGGGACAGTTGATTAACTATGGCTACACCTTC
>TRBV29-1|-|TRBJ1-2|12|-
CSVGSDTYGYTF
TGCAGCGTTGGGTCAGACACCTATGGCTACACCTTC
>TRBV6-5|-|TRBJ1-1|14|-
CASSYYLGNTEAFF
TGTGCCAGCAGTTACTATTTGGGGAACACTGAAGCTTTCTTT
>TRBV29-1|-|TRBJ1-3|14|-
CSVYLWDSGNTIYF
TGCAGCGTGTACTTATGGGACTCTGGAAACACCATATATTTT
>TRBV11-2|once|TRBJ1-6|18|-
CASSLGHRSNSYNSPLHF
TGTGCCAGCAGCTTAGGGCACAGATCCAACTCCTATAATTCACCCCTCCACTTT
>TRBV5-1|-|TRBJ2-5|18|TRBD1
CASSLGPGQARLGETQYF
TGCGCCAGCAGCTTGGGTCCGGGACAGGCCCGCCTGGGGGAGACCCAGTACTTC
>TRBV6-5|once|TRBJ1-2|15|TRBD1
CASSTTRTGPYGYTF
TGTGCCAGCAGTACCACAAGGACAGGCCCCTATGGCTACACCTTC
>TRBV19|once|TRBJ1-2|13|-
CASSISGNYGYTF
TGTGCCAGTAGTATCTCAGGGAACTATGGCTACACCTTC
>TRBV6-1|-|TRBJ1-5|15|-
CASSEVWGGLWPQHF
TGTGCCAGCAGTGAAGTTTGGGGGGGTTTGTGGCCCCAGCATTTT
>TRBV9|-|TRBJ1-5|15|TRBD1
CASSVGTGSFGPQHF
TGTGCCAGCAGCGTCGGGACAGGGAGTTTTGGGCCCCAGCATTTT
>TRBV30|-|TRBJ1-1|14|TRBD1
CAWSRDREYTEAFF
TGTGCCTGGAGCCGGGACAGGGAGTATACTGAAGCTTTCTTT
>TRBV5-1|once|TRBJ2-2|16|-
CASSLAGTPGTGELFF
TGCGCCAGCAGCTTGGCCGGGACCCCGGGAACCGGGGAGCTGTTTTTT
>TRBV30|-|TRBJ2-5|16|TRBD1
CAWSRQGRPFQETQYF
TGTGCCTGGAGTCGACAGGGCCGACCGTTCCAAGAGACCCAGTACTTC
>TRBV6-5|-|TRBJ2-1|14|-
CASGKTLSYNEQFF
TGTGCCAGCGGGAAGACATTGTCCTACAATGAGCAGTTCTTC
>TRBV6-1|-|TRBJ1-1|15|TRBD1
CASSERDRPNTEAFF
TGTGCCAGCAGTGAAAGGGACAGGCCGAACACTGAAGCTTTCTTT
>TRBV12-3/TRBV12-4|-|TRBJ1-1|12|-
CASGSMNTEAFF
TGTGCCAGCGGTTCCATGAACACTGAAGCTTTCTTT
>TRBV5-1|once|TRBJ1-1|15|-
CASSGGLIGNTEAFF
TGCGCCAGCAGCGGGGGACTAATTGGGAACACTGAAGCTTTCTTT
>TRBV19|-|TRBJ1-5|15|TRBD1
CASSIRQGSNQPQHF
TGTGCCAGTAGTATCAGACAGGGGAGCAATCAGCCCCAGCATTTT
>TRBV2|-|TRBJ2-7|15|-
CASSVGGSSTYEQYF
TGTGCCAGCAGTGTTGGGGGCAGTTCCACCTACGAGCAGTACTTC
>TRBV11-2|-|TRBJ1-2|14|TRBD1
CASRRTGGTYGYTF
TGTGCCAGCAGAAGGACAGGTGGGACCTATGGCTACACCTTC
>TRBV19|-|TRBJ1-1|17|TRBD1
CASSPRDRGIVGTEAFF
TGTGCCAGTAGTCCCAGGGACAGGGGTATAGTAGGCACTGAAGCTTTCTTT
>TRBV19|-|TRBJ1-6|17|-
CASSIEGKRGYNSPLHF
TGTGCCAGTAGTATAGAGGGGAAAAGGGGCTATAATTCACCCCTCCACTTT
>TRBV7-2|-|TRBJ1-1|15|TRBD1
CASSFGGQGNTEAFF
TGTGCCAGCAGCTTCGGCGGACAGGGGAACACTGAAGCTTTCTTT
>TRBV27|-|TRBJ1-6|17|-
CASSLGRLWGVDSPLHF
TGTGCCAGCAGTTTGGGAAGGCTGTGGGGAGTCGATTCACCCCTCCACTTT
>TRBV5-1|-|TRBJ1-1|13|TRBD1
CASSAGGDTEAFF
TGCGCCAGCAGCGCAGGGGGAGACACTGAAGCTTTCTTT
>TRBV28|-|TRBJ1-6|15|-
CASSAPPGGRSPLHF
TGTGCCAGCAGCGCCCCCCCGGGGGGCCGATCACCCCTCCACTTT
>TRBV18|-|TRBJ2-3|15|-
CASSPMPPGADTQYF
TGTGCCAGCTCACCAATGCCCCCAGGGGCAGATACGCAGTATTTT
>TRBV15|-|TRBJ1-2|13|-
CATSTRGGYGYTF
TGTGCCACCAGCACCAGGGGTGGCTATGGCTACACCTTC
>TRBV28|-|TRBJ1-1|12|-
CASITRTAEAFF
TGTGCCAGCATCACTAGGACGGCTGAAGCTTTCTTT
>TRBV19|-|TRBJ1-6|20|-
CASSRRTGTGGSSYNSPLHF
TGTGCCAGTAGTAGACGGACGGGCACCGGGGGAAGCTCCTATAATTCACCCCTCCACTTT
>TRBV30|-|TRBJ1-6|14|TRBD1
CAWSLGQGNSPLHF
TGTGCCTGGAGCCTCGGACAGGGGAATTCACCCCTCCACTTT